The clone carrying this T cell receptor (beta chain) was observed a handful of times. The data were produced by immunoSEQ multiplex PCR, yet TCRdb's version contains in-frame clones alone and is incomplete. Among just under 150,000 clones listed, around 83% were seen once. The data originate from a study of blood T cell repertoires in COVID-19. Study-wide background: The analysed material was cDNA or gDNA that came from T cells, B-cell-depleted T cells, or PBMCs.

V dropped 6 bases and J dropped 4; count of bases not matched to a gene: 10. The CDR3 runs 16 residues. Germline-derived CDR1 and CDR2 are ENHRY and SYGVKD. The material sequenced was peripheral blood. The chain is built from TRBV10-3 and TRBJ2-3; 10 nucleotides line up with TRBD2. The clonotype originates from a human donor with acute or convalescent COVID-19. The donor label of this sample is uncertain. The CDR3 DNA reads TGTGCCATCAGAGTTTCTACTAGCGGGGTCGCAGATACGCAGTATTTT. It specifies CAIRVSTSGVADTQYF.